These 11 T cell receptor beta chains were all obtained from the same sample, sequenced in a study of blood T cell repertoires in COVID-19. Generated by immunoSEQ multiplex PCR, the TCRdb table keeps only in-frame clones and is missing some. Of over 200,000 clones in the sample, about 80% were seen once. Sequenced: PBMCs or T cells enriched from blood (not recorded which). The receptors here all came from a man in his sixties who had recovered from COVID-19.

The V and J genes are TRBV27 and TRBJ2-2, with D possibly TRBD1 on 6 matching bases. The germline V and J ends were trimmed by 4 bases and 7 bases, with 13 bases remaining between them. Germline lookup yields CDR1 MNHEY and CDR2 SMNVEV (reference sequence). This CDR3 comprises 14 residues. The CDR3 nucleotides read TGTGCCAGCAGTTCCCACAGGGCGGTCGGGGAGCTGTTTTTT. It is translated as CASSSHRAVGELFF.

The rearrangement joins TRBV19 to TRBJ2-3; TRBD2 aligns across 10 bases. The CDR3 totals 15 residues. V shed 7 bases, J shed 1 base, and the junction held 5 bases outside the gene matches. Germline CDR1 reads LNHDA; CDR2 reads SQIVND (reference sequence). The chain's CDR3 is CASKTSGARTDTQYF. The CDR3 DNA sequence: TGTGCCAGTAAAACTAGCGGGGCCCGCACAGATACGCAGTATTTT.

The V call is TRBV12-5, the J call TRBJ2-1; 10 nucleotides line up with TRBD1. J was trimmed by 8 bases and V by 4 bases; bases with no gene match: 5. Looked up from germline, CDR1 is LGHNT and CDR2 is FRNRAP. CDR3 length: 14 amino acids. The CDR3 spells CASGSGQGLYEQFF. The CDR3 coding sequence is TGTGCTAGTGGTTCGGGACAGGGGTTGTATGAGCAGTTCTTC.

The count of this clone is one. The same CDR3 also results from other DNA sequences found in this sample. The chain has TRBV4-3 and TRBJ1-3; a possible D gene is TRBD1 (6 bases). Germline V CDR1 and CDR2: LGHNA, YSLEER. Between the trimmed V and J ends, which lost 1 base and 2 bases, there was a span of 6 bases. This CDR3 is 14 amino acids long. CDR3 loop: CASSQAGAGNTIYF. CDR3 nucleotide sequence: TGCGCCAGCAGCCAAGCAGGGGCTGGAAACACCATATATTTT.

The chain employs TRBV18 and TRBJ1-1, with 11 bases matching TRBD1. The CDR3 spans 17 residues. Trimming at V came to 5 bases and at J to 0 bases, leaving 8 bases not matched to a gene. Per germline, CDR1 KGHSH and CDR2 LQKENI. This CDR3 reads CASSSSGQGAMNTEAFF. The CDR3 DNA reads TGTGCCAGCTCATCATCAGGACAGGGGGCAATGAACACTGAAGCTTTCTTT.

This chain links TRBV5-8 with TRBJ1-5; D unclear. The germline gives CDR1 SGHTS, CDR2 YDEGEE. With 0 bases removed from V and 2 bases from J, the gap between germline ends came to 15 bases. This CDR3 has 17 amino acids. In DNA, the CDR3 is TGTGCCAGCAGCTTGGTTTTGAGCCTAAGTGGCAATCAGCCCCAGCATTTT. It is translated as CASSLVLSLSGNQPQHF.

CDR3 residues: CASSQDRNTEAFF. CDR3 bases: TGTGCCAGCAGCCAAGACAGGAACACTGAAGCTTTCTTT. The rearrangement uses TRBV14 and TRBJ1-1, with D unclear. The CDR3 sequence is 13 residues long. Germline V gene lookup returns CDR1 SGHDN and CDR2 FVKESK. Trimming took 0 bases from V and 1 from J, leaving 3 bases between them.

The chain carries TRBV7-9 and TRBJ1-1; TRBD1 might be the D (5 bases). The CDR3 is 13 amino acids. Trimming took off 7 bases at V and 3 bases at J, with 12 bases between the two ends. Germline V CDR1 and CDR2: SEHNR, FQNEAQ (reference sequence). CDR3 in amino acids: CASTQWGDTEAFF. The CDR3 DNA reads TGTGCCAGCACCCAATGGGGGGACACTGAAGCTTTCTTT.

The chain couples TRBV12-3 or TRBV12-4 to TRBJ2-1, with no clear D. CDR3 length equals 13 residues. Trimming removed 4 bases at V and 8 bases at J, with 12 bases between. The CDR3 protein is CASSSTVLDEQFF. DNA of the CDR3: TGTGCCAGCAGTTCTACAGTCCTCGATGAGCAGTTCTTC.

CDR3 loop: CASSERPRETQYF. The CDR3 nucleotides read TGTGCCAGCAGTGAGAGGCCCCGGGAGACCCAGTACTTC. V and J are TRBV2 and TRBJ2-5; D gene uncertain. V was trimmed by 3 bases and J by 5 bases, leaving 10 bases between them. CDR3 length: 13 residues. The germline CDR1 and CDR2 sequences are SNHLY and FYNNEI.

J is TRBJ1-6 and V is TRBV27; D possibly corresponds to TRBD1 (6 bases). The germline V gene encodes CDR1 MNHEY and CDR2 SMNVEV (reference sequence). The CDR3 runs to 15 residues. V lost 3 bases and J 2 bases, leaving 8 bases between the germline ends. The CDR3 nucleotides are TGTGCCAGCAGTTTTACAGGGACCTATAATTCACCCCTCCACTTT. It codes for CASSFTGTYNSPLHF.